The 30 T cell receptor beta chains in this list originate from one sample, sequenced in a study of tumor T cells in aggressive B-cell lymphoma. Profiled with immunoSEQ multiplex PCR; TCRdb holds only in-frame clones, not every one. Of approximately 7,100 clones in the sample, approximately 85% were seen once. Sequenced: tumor tissue. The origin of the receptors is an adult with diffuse large B cell lymphoma.

The chain links TRBV15 to TRBJ1-5; possible D gene TRBD1, 5 bases. Germline assignment: CDR1 LNHNV and CDR2 YYDKDF (reference sequence). Trimming left V 0 bases short and J 5 bases short, with 17 bases between. This CDR3 comprises 17 residues. The CDR3: CATSRDKGGVMHQPQHF. DNA of the CDR3: TGTGCCACCAGCAGAGATAAGGGAGGGGTCATGCATCAGCCCCAGCATTTT.

The chain carries TRBV6-5 and TRBJ2-4, with D tentatively TRBD2 (6 bases). The CDR3 has 15 residues. CDR1 is MNHEY, CDR2 SVGAGI, per germline. V was clipped by 6 bases and J by 0 bases, with 12 bases between them. The CDR3 region has the DNA TGTGCCAGCAGGGAGGGATTCTTAGCCAAAAACATTCAGTACTTC. This sequence encodes CASREGFLAKNIQYF.

The chain employs TRBV15 and TRBJ2-7; 9 bases line up with TRBD2. The germline CDR1 and CDR2 sequences are LNHNV and YYDKDF (reference sequence). The CDR3 is 15 residues long. After removal of 1 base from V and 0 bases from J, the junction contained 1 base not matched to a gene. CDR3 coding DNA: TGTGCCACCAGCAGAGCTAGCGGGGCCTCCTACGAGCAGTACTTC. Its translation: CATSRASGASYEQYF. The full variable domain, in which reference TRBV15 and TRBJ2-7 provide the parts outside the CDR3, is DAMVIQNPRYQVTQFGKPVTLSCSQTLNHNVMYWYQQKSSQAPKLLFHYYDKDFNNEADTPDNFQSRRPNTSFCFLDIRSPGLGDTAMYLCATSRASGASYEQYFGPGTRLTVT.

V gene TRBV7-2 combines with J gene TRBJ1-5; D unresolved. Germline loops: CDR1 SGHTA, CDR2 FQGNSA. The CDR3 consists of 16 residues. The V gene lost 6 bases and the J gene lost 5 bases, with 20 bases spanning the gap. This CDR3 reads CASSRALEGRDQPQHF. CDR3 bases: TGTGCCAGCAGTCGCGCGCTCGAGGGAAGGGATCAGCCCCAGCATTTT. Drawing the rest from reference TRBV7-2 and TRBJ1-5, the complete variable domain is GAGVSQSPSNKVTEKGKDVELRCDPISGHTALYWYRQSLGQGLEFLIYFQGNSAPDKSGLPSDRFSAERTGGSVSTLTIQRTQQEDSAVYLCASSRALEGRDQPQHFGDGTRLSIL.

The chain couples TRBV27 to TRBJ1-2; 9 bases are shared with TRBD1. Trimming cost V 2 bases and J 2 bases; bases outside gene matches: 12. This CDR3 is 18 amino acids long. Germline lookup yields CDR1 MNHEY and CDR2 SMNVEV (reference sequence). In nucleotides, the CDR3 is TGTGCCAGCAGTTTACTAACAACAAACAGGGGGCGGAACTATGGCTACACCTTC. This sequence encodes CASSLLTTNRGRNYGYTF.

The V and J genes are TRBV6-5 and TRBJ1-2; 7 bases line up with TRBD1. V was pared by 5 bases and J by 8 bases, with 11 bases of the junction left unmatched. Germline assignment: CDR1 MNHEY and CDR2 SVGAGI. The length of the CDR3 is 14 residues. The CDR3 region is CASSPPGTAEGYTF. As DNA, the CDR3 is TGTGCCAGCAGTCCCCCCGGGACAGCGGAGGGCTACACCTTC.

The V call is TRBV9, the J call TRBJ1-1; D call uncertain. This CDR3 is 13 amino acids long. CDR1 is SGDLS, CDR2 YYNGEE, per germline. V dropped 0 bases and J dropped 8 bases, with 11 bases sitting between them. Here the CDR3 DNA reads TGTGCCAGCAGCGTAGATGGTGTCAGGGAAGCTTTCTTT. Translation gives CASSVDGVREAFF.

This chain connects TRBV4-3 to TRBJ2-2, with TRBD1 matching 7 bases. CDR1 and CDR2 (germline): LGHNA, YSLEER. J lost 2 bases, V lost 4 bases, and 4 bases had no gene match. The CDR3 covers 15 residues. CDR3 sequence reads: CASSPGTANTGELFF. For the CDR3, the DNA is TGCGCCAGCAGCCCCGGGACAGCAAACACCGGGGAGCTGTTTTTT.

This clone occurred a few times. The chain is built from TRBV9 and TRBJ1-4; possibly TRBD1 for D (6 bases). CDR3 size: 16 residues. Germline lookup yields CDR1 SGDLS and CDR2 YYNGEE. V lost 0 bases to trimming and J lost 0 bases, with 9 bases between them. This chain's CDR3 is CASSVGQATTNEKLFF. CDR3 bases: TGTGCCAGCAGCGTAGGACAGGCGACAACTAATGAAAAACTGTTTTTT.

The genes are TRBV30 and TRBJ2-5; 10 positions agree with TRBD1. Per germline, CDR1 GTSNPN and CDR2 SVGIG (reference sequence). V was pared by 5 bases and J by 5 bases, with 11 bases of the junction left unmatched. The CDR3 covers 15 residues. CDR3 coding DNA: TGTGCCTGGGAACGGGACAGGGGAGTTTCGGAGACCCAGTACTTC. Translating it yields CAWERDRGVSETQYF.

To note about this clone: At one end the junction does not follow the germline gene, possibly because of a read error. The rearrangement joins TRBV7-9 to TRBJ1-3; 10 bases align to TRBD1. Germline CDR1 and CDR2: SEHNR and FQNEAQ (reference sequence). The CDR3 runs to 17 residues. DNA of the CDR3: TGTGCCAGCAGCCCTAGACAGGGGGCGAACTCTAGAAACACCATATATTTT. Translating gives CASSPRQGANSRNTIYF.

This rearrangement joins TRBV4-2 to TRBJ1-4; no clear D gene. The germline V gene has CDR1 LGHNA and CDR2 YNFKEQ. The CDR3 has 16 amino acids. V lost 0 bases and J lost 0, with 8 bases in between. The CDR3 spells CASSQDLSATNEKLFF. The CDR3 DNA follows: TGTGCCAGCAGCCAAGATCTAAGTGCAACTAATGAAAAACTGTTTTTT.

The chain recombines TRBV2 with TRBJ2-1; 10 nucleotides align to TRBD1. V lost 5 bases, J lost 8 bases, and 9 bases stayed unmatched. The germline CDR1 and CDR2 sequences are SNHLY and FYNNEI. This CDR3 comprises 15 residues. The CDR3 is CASSSGTGAGDEQFF. The CDR3, as DNA: TGTGCCAGCAGTTCCGGGACAGGGGCAGGGGATGAGCAGTTCTTC.

The chain carries TRBV27 and TRBJ2-5; 9 nucleotides line up with TRBD2. J lost 5 bases, V lost 6 bases, and 16 bases had no gene match. This CDR3 is 17 amino acids long. Germline CDR1 is MNHEY and CDR2 is SMNVEV (reference sequence). This chain's CDR3 is CASSAPLAGTRGETQYF. CDR3 nucleotide sequence: TGTGCCAGCAGCGCCCCCCTAGCGGGAACTCGTGGGGAGACCCAGTACTTC.

This sequence joins TRBV23-1 and TRBJ1-1; 8 bases are shared with TRBD1. TRBV23-1 is treated as an ORF (open reading frame) with a function not yet certain. The CDR3 totals 15 residues. With V trimmed by 5 bases and J by 2 bases, 7 bases remained unmatched. CDR3 DNA sequence: TGCGCCAGCAGTTCTCGGACAGGGCATAACACTGAAGCTTTCTTT. This codes for CASSSRTGHNTEAFF.

This clone was counted a few times. The CDR3 nucleotides are TGTGCCAGCAGCCCCAGGGGGCACTTCACCGGGGAGCTGTTTTTT. This codes for CASSPRGHFTGELFF. The chain uses TRBV27 and TRBJ2-2; 8 nucleotides match TRBD1. Germline CDR1 and CDR2: MNHEY and SMNVEV (reference sequence). This CDR3 comprises 15 residues. With V trimmed by 6 bases and J by 4 bases, 7 bases remained unmatched.

The chain is built from TRBV6-5 and TRBJ1-1; D gene unclear. From germline, CDR1 is MNHEY and CDR2 SVGAGI. Trimming shortened V by 7 bases and J by 0 bases, and 9 bases separated the two germline ends. CDR3 length: 13 residues. CDR3 in DNA: TGTGCCAGCAAGACGGGGTTGAACACTGAAGCTTTCTTT. Translating it yields CASKTGLNTEAFF.

The CDR3 here is CASSQDGTGAYEQYF. Here the CDR3 DNA reads TGTGCCAGCAGCCAAGACGGGACAGGAGCCTACGAGCAGTACTTC. This chain connects TRBV4-2 to TRBJ2-7, with 8 bases identical to TRBD1. V trimming: 0 bases; J trimming: 2 bases; junction bases outside the gene matches: 3. This CDR3 contains 15 residues. The V gene's germline CDR1 is LGHNA and CDR2 YNFKEQ.

This clone has just one count. The rearrangement joins TRBV6-4 to TRBJ2-1; tentative D call: TRBD2 (5 bases). Trimming removed 2 bases at V and 9 bases at J, with 14 bases between. The germline V gene encodes CDR1 MRHNA and CDR2 SNTAGT. The CDR3 consists of 14 residues. As DNA, the CDR3 is TGTGCCAGCAGTGACGGGAGCCACACCAGTGAGCAGTTCTTC. Residues: CASSDGSHTSEQFF.

Concerning this clone itself: The same CDR3 can be traced to other DNA sequences in this sample. This sequence joins TRBV2 and TRBJ1-5; D is possibly TRBD1 (5 bases). The CDR3 is made up of 14 amino acids. Germline assignment: CDR1 SNHLY and CDR2 FYNNEI. Trimming took 0 bases from V and 4 from J, leaving 7 bases between them. CDR3 in amino acids: CASSEAGGNQPQHF. The CDR3 DNA reads as TGTGCCAGCAGTGAAGCCGGGGGGAATCAGCCCCAGCATTTT.

This chain links TRBV25-1 with TRBJ2-3; tentative D call: TRBD1 (6 bases). The CDR3 has 15 amino acids. Trimming removed 3 bases at V and 4 bases at J, with 14 bases between. Germline CDR1 reads MGHDK; CDR2 reads SYGVNS. DNA of the CDR3: TGTGCCAGCAGTGAGGGGCAGGGGTTGGCAGATACGCAGTATTTT. Residues: CASSEGQGLADTQYF.

The chain combines TRBV2 with TRBJ2-2; D perhaps matches TRBD1 (7 bases). Trimming removed 8 bases at V and 2 bases at J, with 21 bases between. The CDR3 is 17 amino acids. Germline assignment: CDR1 SNHLY and CDR2 FYNNEI. In DNA form, the CDR3 reads TGTGCCAGCGTATACTCCCCAGGGGGGAGCAACACCGGGGAGCTGTTTTTT. Its translation is CASVYSPGGSNTGELFF.

V and J are TRBV11-3 and TRBJ2-3; 7 bases align to TRBD1. This CDR3 contains 13 residues. Germline CDR1 is SGHNT and CDR2 is YENEEA. The ends lost 5 bases at V and 2 bases at J; junction bases unmatched: 1. The CDR3 DNA reads TGTGCCAGCAGCGGACAGGTCACAGATACGCAGTATTTT. This sequence encodes CASSGQVTDTQYF.

This chain links TRBV5-5 with TRBJ2-7; a possible D gene is TRBD2 (5 bases). The CDR3 has 16 residues. CDR1 is SGHKS and CDR2 is YYEKEE in the germline V gene (reference sequence). V was cut by 0 bases and J by 4 bases, with 17 bases left in between. CDR3 protein: CASSLATGYFSYEQYF. Here the CDR3 DNA reads TGTGCCAGCAGCTTGGCCACGGGGTATTTTAGTTACGAGCAGTACTTC.

This chain joins TRBV7-6 and TRBJ2-5; D is possibly TRBD2 (5 bases). CDR1 SGHVS and CDR2 FNYEAQ come from the germline V gene. The germline V and J ends were trimmed by 4 bases and 4 bases, with 13 bases remaining between them. There are 14 residues in the CDR3. The CDR3 loop reads CASSSSGYSETQYF. The CDR3, as DNA: TGTGCCAGCAGCTCTTCGGGATACTCAGAGACCCAGTACTTC.

The chain employs TRBV6-1 and TRBJ1-5; the match to TRBD1 covers 11 bases. The V gene end was trimmed by 6 bases and the J gene end by 6 bases; junction bases not matched to a gene: 7. The CDR3 totals 15 residues. Per the germline V gene, CDR1 is MNHNS and CDR2 is SASEGT. In nucleotides, the CDR3 is TGTGCCAGCAGCCAGGACAGGGGGCCCTTTCAGCCCCAGCATTTT. Translating gives CASSQDRGPFQPQHF.

This chain joins TRBV5-1 and TRBJ2-3; TRBD2 might be the D (6 bases). The germline gives CDR1 SGHRS, CDR2 YFSETQ. This CDR3 has 14 residues. V lost 7 bases to trimming and J lost 7 bases, with 19 bases between them. The CDR3 DNA follows: TGCGCCAGCGCTCCTCCTGATGGGGGGTATACGCAGTATTTT. It is translated as CASAPPDGGYTQYF.

CDR3 in DNA: TGTGCCAGCAGCCAGGGGGCGCGTGAGCAGTACGTC. It yields the protein CASSQGAREQYV. This chain joins TRBV2 and TRBJ2-7; 8 nucleotides match TRBD1. The CDR3 contains 12 residues. Per germline, CDR1 SNHLY and CDR2 FYNNEI. The V gene end was trimmed by 6 bases and the J gene end by 7 bases; junction bases not matched to a gene: 5.

The genes are TRBV7-3 and TRBJ2-3; D is possibly TRBD1 (5 bases). The germline gives CDR1 SGHTA, CDR2 FQGTGA. The CDR3 has 15 amino acids. Trimming shortened V by 4 bases and J by 0 bases, and 11 bases separated the two germline ends. The CDR3 nucleotides are TGTGCCAGCAGCTCGCAGGGATCTAGCACAGATACGCAGTATTTT. This gives the protein CASSSQGSSTDTQYF. The full variable domain, rest sourced from reference TRBV7-3 and TRBJ2-3, is GAGVSQTPSNKVTEKGKYVELRCDPISGHTALYWYRQSLGQGPEFLIYFQGTGAADDSGLPNDRFFAVRPEGSVSTLKIQRTERGDSAVYLCASSSQGSSTDTQYFGPGTRLTVL.

This clone was detected only a few times. V is TRBV9 and J is TRBJ1-1; TRBD1 agrees at 7 bases. Germline assignment: CDR1 SGDLS and CDR2 YYNGEE. V trimming: 4 bases; J trimming: 3 bases; junction bases outside the gene matches: 6. The CDR3 runs 14 residues. CDR3 sequence (DNA): TGTGCCAGCAGCACCGCAACAGGGGACACTGAAGCTTTCTTT. Protein product: CASSTATGDTEAFF. The full variable domain, in which reference TRBV9 and TRBJ1-1 provide the parts outside the CDR3, is DSGVTQTPKHLITATGQRVTLRCSPRSGDLSVYWYQQSLDQGLQFLIQYYNGEERAKGNILERFSAQQFPDLHSELNLSSLELGDSALYFCASSTATGDTEAFFGQGTRLTVV.